Each of the 12 T cell receptor beta chains below was sequenced from the same sample in a study of T cell repertoires in cytomegalovirus infection. Via MiXCR, TCRdb re-called the reads, giving one row per CDR3 protein. Of 250,000 to 300,000 distinct CDR3 sequences listed, 25% are singletons. The sequenced material came from PBMCs. The source of these receptors is a human donor in good health (CMV status not recorded). Some clones in this sample may be carry-over from other donors' samples.

This clonotype was observed many times. The V call is TRBV7-6, the J call TRBJ1-2; D not resolved. V dropped 1 base and J dropped 4 bases, with 10 bases sitting between them. The CDR3 spans 14 residues. Germline-derived CDR1 and CDR2 are SGHVS and FNYEAQ. The CDR3 sequence is CASSLVPARYGYTF. CDR3 in DNA: TGTGCCAGCAGCTTAGTGCCAGCCCGCTATGGCTACACCTTC. Drawing the rest from reference TRBV7-6 and TRBJ1-2, the complete variable domain is GAGVSQSPRYKVTKRGQDVALRCDPISGHVSLYWYRQALGQGPEFLTYFNYEAQQDKSGLPNDRFSAERPEGSISTLTIQRTEQRDSAMYRCASSLVPARYGYTFGSGTRLTVV.

At least ten counts were recorded for this clonotype. The chain links TRBV28 to TRBJ2-3; weak D call: TRBD1 (6 bases). Trimming shortened V by 2 bases and J by 3 bases, and 6 bases separated the two germline ends. The length of the CDR3 is 13 residues. Per the germline V gene, CDR1 is MDHEN and CDR2 is SYDVKM. The CDR3 here is CASSLQGTDTQYF. CDR3 nucleotide sequence: TGTGCCAGCAGTTTACAGGGGACAGATACGCAGTATTTT.

The V and J genes are TRBV7-2 and TRBJ2-3; 11 bases match TRBD1. Trimming cost V 8 bases and J 6 bases; bases outside gene matches: 7. Germline loops: CDR1 SGHTA, CDR2 FQGNSA. CDR3 size: 14 residues. The CDR3 region is CASGVGTGGDTQYF. CDR3 in DNA: TGTGCCAGCGGCGTAGGGACAGGGGGTGATACGCAGTATTTT.

The V gene is TRBV20-1, the J gene TRBJ1-6; 7 bases fit TRBD1. V lost 2 bases and J lost 4; bases outside the gene matches: 2. From germline, CDR1 is DFQATT and CDR2 SNEGSKA (reference sequence). The CDR3 sequence is 14 residues long. CDR3 bases: TGCAGTGCTAGACAGGGACAGTATAATTCACCCCTCCACTTT. It specifies CSARQGQYNSPLHF.

V gene TRBV15 combines with J gene TRBJ1-1, with 12 bases aligning to TRBD1. The germline V gene encodes CDR1 LNHNV and CDR2 YYDKDF (reference sequence). The CDR3 sequence is 18 residues long. The V segment lost 0 bases and the J segment 6 bases; nucleotides outside the gene matches: 11. The CDR3 nucleotides are TGTGCCACCAGCAGAGATTGGGGACAGGGGGCTTTTAAGTCTGAAGCTTTCTTT. Translating it yields CATSRDWGQGAFKSEAFF. The full variable domain, its missing parts supplied by reference TRBV15 and TRBJ1-1, is DAMVIQNPRYQVTQFGKPVTLSCSQTLNHNVMYWYQQKSSQAPKLLFHYYDKDFNNEADTPDNFQSRRPNTSFCFLDIRSPGLGDTAMYLCATSRDWGQGAFKSEAFFGQGTRLTVV.

V and J are TRBV15 and TRBJ1-5, with 11 bases lining up with TRBD1. The CDR3 length is 17 residues. Germline loops: CDR1 LNHNV, CDR2 YYDKDF (reference sequence). V was clipped by 0 bases and J by 4 bases; unmatched bases: 5. The CDR3 spells CATSRDRGTGGNQPQHF. Written as DNA, the CDR3 is TGTGCCACCAGCAGAGATCGGGGGACAGGGGGGAATCAGCCCCAGCATTTT.

This clonotype was counted at least ten times. This chain connects TRBV7-8 to TRBJ2-3; no clear D gene. Germline V lookup: CDR1 SGHVS, CDR2 FQNEAQ. The CDR3 loop spans 13 amino acids. V was trimmed by 1 base and J by 4 bases, leaving 6 bases between them. CDR3 nucleotides: TGTGCCAGCAGCTTAGGATCCGCAGATACGCAGTATTTT. As protein: CASSLGSADTQYF.

This clonotype was observed at least ten times. The J gene is TRBJ2-5, the V gene TRBV12-3 or TRBV12-4; possibly TRBD1 or TRBD2 for D (5 bases each). The V end lost 6 bases, the J end lost 7 bases, and 18 bases lay between the germline ends. This CDR3 has 14 amino acids. CDR3 coding DNA: TGTGCCAGCAGCGGGGACCTAGCCGGGGCGACCCAGTACTTC. Residues: CASSGDLAGATQYF.

The chain uses TRBV20-1 and TRBJ2-7, with TRBD2 matching over 8 bases. Per germline, CDR1 DFQATT and CDR2 SNEGSKA (reference sequence). The ends lost 0 bases at V and 5 bases at J; junction bases unmatched: 9. This CDR3 contains 15 residues. Here the CDR3 reads CSARDFQRETHEQYF. The CDR3 DNA reads TGCAGTGCTAGAGATTTCCAGCGGGAGACCCACGAGCAGTACTTC.

This clonotype was detected only a few times. The chain has TRBV5-1 and TRBJ2-7, with a weak D call TRBD2 (5 bases). Looked up from germline, CDR1 is SGHRS and CDR2 is YFSETQ. Trimming cost V 2 bases and J 3 bases, with 12 bases left between them. The CDR3 is made up of 14 amino acids. CDR3 sequence reads: CASSFTLRDYEQYF. The CDR3 DNA follows: TGCGCCAGCAGCTTTACTTTACGGGACTACGAGCAGTACTTC.

This clonotype was counted at least ten times. The chain is built from TRBV7-2 and TRBJ1-1; no clear D. The CDR3 covers 13 residues. Trimming removed 5 bases from V and 4 bases from J, with 11 bases in between. Germline loops: CDR1 SGHTA, CDR2 FQGNSA. CDR3 residues: CASSPYQSTEAFF. The DNA for the CDR3 is TGTGCCAGCAGCCCCTATCAATCCACTGAAGCTTTCTTT.

The gene calls are TRBV25-1 and TRBJ2-7; TRBD2 agrees at 14 bases. The V gene end was trimmed by 2 bases and the J gene end by 6 bases; junction bases not matched to a gene: 9. The CDR3 has 17 amino acids. Germline values: CDR1 MGHDK, CDR2 SYGVNS. The CDR3 DNA reads TGTGCCAGCAGTGAACCACCTCGACTAGCGGGAGGGCGCGAGCAGTACTTC. Its translation: CASSEPPRLAGGREQYF.